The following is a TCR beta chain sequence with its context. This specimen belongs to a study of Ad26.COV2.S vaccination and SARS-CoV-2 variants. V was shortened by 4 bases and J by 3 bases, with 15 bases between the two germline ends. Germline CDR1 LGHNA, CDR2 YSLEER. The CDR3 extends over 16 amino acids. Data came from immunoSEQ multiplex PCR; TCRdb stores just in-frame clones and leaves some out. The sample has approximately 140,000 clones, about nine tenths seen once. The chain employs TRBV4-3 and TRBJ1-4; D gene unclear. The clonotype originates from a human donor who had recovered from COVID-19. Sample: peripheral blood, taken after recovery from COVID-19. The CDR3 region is CASSPYSEGPNEKLFF. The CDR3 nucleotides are TGCGCCAGCAGCCCCTACTCAGAGGGCCCTAATGAAAAACTGTTTTTT.